The clone carrying this T cell receptor beta chain was counted only a few times. The CDR3 length is 16 residues. TCRdb re-called the RT-PCR reads through MiXCR, storing one row per CDR3 protein. The sample includes 410,000 or so distinct CDR3 sequences, approximately 16% seen only once; the top ten take 7% to 7.5%. The sample comes from a study of patients and donors after allogeneic stem cell transplantation. The material sequenced was blood, either unsorted or a sorted T cell fraction (not recorded which). The origin of this receptor is a human donor who was either an allogeneic HSCT recipient or a stem cell or donor lymphocyte infusion donor (not recorded which). It is not recorded whose cells these are; they may come from a transplant donor. The chain combines TRBV21-1 with TRBJ2-7; the table's TRBD1 call for D was not verified on the DNA. TRBV21-1 is noted as a pseudogene. CDR3 nucleotides: TGTGCCAGCAGCAAAGGGGGGATAGGGGAGTCCTACGAGCAGTACTTC. Translated, it gives CASSKGGIGESYEQYF.